The present T cell receptor beta chain was sequenced within a study of chemoradiotherapy in HPV16-positive cancers. Study-level information: Functional T-cell assays on a couple of HPV16-positive patients' cells defined candidate HPV-specific clones and common TCR motifs.

The study, taken as a whole, reports: Non-HPV-specific T cells did not expand in tumors during treatment, whereas candidate HPV-specific clones and E7-related motifs did. For HPV16-positive patients, expanding HPV-responsive T cells associated with longer recurrence-free survival. The functional HPV-specific definition rests on just a couple of HPV16-positive patients.

This clone was recorded a few times. The antigen is unknown. Germline CDR1 LNHDA, CDR2 SQIVND (reference sequence). Trimming removed 9 bases at V and 0 bases at J, with 12 bases between. This CDR3 is 14 amino acids long. Generated by immunoSEQ multiplex PCR, the TCRdb table keeps only in-frame clones and is missing some. The data show 5,500 to 7,500 clones, with roughly 86% seen just once and 2% to 2.5% held by the top ten. The chain recombines TRBV19 with TRBJ2-1; D may be TRBD2 (6 bases). The source material was tumor tissue, sampled from a patient who underwent chemoradiotherapy. The clonotype comes from a human donor with HPV-associated anogenital cancer. CDR3 in DNA: TGTGCCAGCGGGAGTAGGGTCTCCTACAATGAGCAGTTCTTC. It yields the protein CASGSRVSYNEQFF.